The rows below give T cell receptor beta chains drawn from one sample of a study of T cell responses to AZD1222 COVID-19 vaccine. Method: immunoSEQ multiplex PCR; TCRdb's copy keeps in-frame clones and lacks some. This sample carries 55,000 to 90,000 clones, roughly four fifths of them seen once, and the ten largest clones take about 5.6%. This sample comprised peripheral blood, obtained on day 0 of AZD1222 vaccination. All receptors derive from an adult in good health. The CDR3 runs from the conserved cysteine through the conserved F or W. The order of the fields is CDR3 protein, CDR3 DNA, J gene, D gene, clone size, V gene. The D gene is left open where the match is weak. The size entry is marked missing in some rows and otherwise reads once, few, many or a size class.

CDR3 protein: CASSLGDRGVYGYTF
CDR3 DNA: TGCGCCAGCAGCTTGGGGGACAGGGGCGTCTATGGCTACACCTTC
J gene: TRBJ1-2
D gene: TRBD1
clone size: NA
V gene: TRBV5-1

CDR3 protein: CASSRSTGPGNTIYF
CDR3 DNA: TGTGCCAGCAGCCGATCGACAGGGCCCGGAAACACCATATATTTT
J gene: TRBJ1-3
D gene: TRBD1
clone size: few
V gene: TRBV7-6

CDR3 protein: CASSQDTSGGYNEQFF
CDR3 DNA: TGTGCCAGCAGCCAAGATACAAGCGGGGGATACAATGAGCAGTTCTTC
J gene: TRBJ2-1
D gene: TRBD2
clone size: medium-sized
V gene: TRBV4-2

CDR3 protein: CASSTGQGRETQYF
CDR3 DNA: TGTGCCAGCAGCACAGGACAGGGACGAGAGACCCAGTACTTC
J gene: TRBJ2-5
D gene: TRBD1
clone size: NA
V gene: TRBV7-9

CDR3 protein: CAVGPKAGAFF
CDR3 DNA: TGTGCCGTCGGCCCCAAGGCTGGGGCTTTCTTT
J gene: TRBJ1-1
D gene: NA
clone size: NA
V gene: TRBV27

CDR3 protein: CASSYKGRFTEAFF
CDR3 DNA: TGTGCCAGCAGCTATAAGGGCCGATTCACTGAAGCTTTCTTT
J gene: TRBJ1-1
D gene: NA
clone size: NA
V gene: TRBV5-6

CDR3 protein: CSYSGSSYNEQFF
CDR3 DNA: TGCAGCTATAGTGGAAGCTCCTACAATGAGCAGTTCTTC
J gene: TRBJ2-1
D gene: NA
clone size: NA
V gene: TRBV29-1

CDR3 protein: CATKTDPNYGYTF
CDR3 DNA: TGTGCCACCAAGACGGACCCTAACTATGGCTACACCTTC
J gene: TRBJ1-2
D gene: NA
clone size: NA
V gene: TRBV19

CDR3 protein: CAWRGQGNSPLHF
CDR3 DNA: TGTGCCTGGAGGGGACAGGGAAATTCACCCCTCCACTTT
J gene: TRBJ1-6
D gene: TRBD1
clone size: NA
V gene: TRBV30

CDR3 protein: CASSLPDRGINEQYF
CDR3 DNA: TGTGCCAGCAGCTTGCCGGACAGGGGGATAAACGAGCAGTACTTC
J gene: TRBJ2-7
D gene: TRBD1
clone size: NA
V gene: TRBV5-5

CDR3 protein: CASSYSKLAGDNEQFF
CDR3 DNA: TGTGCCAGCAGTTACTCGAAGCTAGCGGGGGACAATGAGCAGTTCTTC
J gene: TRBJ2-1
D gene: TRBD2
clone size: NA
V gene: TRBV6-5

CDR3 protein: CASSQGGIPTNQPQHF
CDR3 DNA: TGTGCCAGCAGCCAAGGAGGGATTCCCACTAATCAGCCCCAGCATTTT
J gene: TRBJ1-5
D gene: NA
clone size: NA
V gene: TRBV7-2

CDR3 protein: CASSQEGRYYGYTF
CDR3 DNA: TGTGCCAGCAGCCAAGAAGGACGGTACTATGGCTACACCTTC
J gene: TRBJ1-2
D gene: NA
clone size: few
V gene: TRBV14

CDR3 protein: CASTLRQGGTGELFF
CDR3 DNA: TGTGCCAGCACCTTGAGACAGGGAGGAACCGGGGAGCTGTTTTTT
J gene: TRBJ2-2
D gene: NA
clone size: NA
V gene: TRBV6-5

CDR3 protein: CAISDPGGDEQYF
CDR3 DNA: TGTGCCATCAGTGACCCGGGGGGTGACGAGCAGTACTTC
J gene: TRBJ2-7
D gene: TRBD2
clone size: NA
V gene: TRBV10-3

CDR3 protein: CASSPDRTGGFETQYF
CDR3 DNA: TGTGCCAGCAGTCCCGATCGGACAGGGGGCTTTGAGACCCAGTACTTC
J gene: TRBJ2-5
D gene: TRBD1
clone size: NA
V gene: TRBV27

CDR3 protein: CASSVGTGNQPQHF
CDR3 DNA: TGTGCCAGCAGTGTCGGGACAGGAAATCAGCCCCAGCATTTT
J gene: TRBJ1-5
D gene: TRBD1
clone size: few
V gene: TRBV25-1

CDR3 protein: CASSPLGTNYEKLFF
CDR3 DNA: TGTGCCAGCAGCCCCCTGGGGACTAATTATGAAAAACTGTTTTTT
J gene: TRBJ1-4
D gene: NA
clone size: NA
V gene: TRBV9

CDR3 protein: CASSLEGTGIYEQYF
CDR3 DNA: TGTGCCAGCAGCTTAGAAGGGACAGGGATTTACGAGCAGTACTTC
J gene: TRBJ2-7
D gene: TRBD1
clone size: NA
V gene: TRBV11-2

CDR3 protein: CASSPGTTVSTDTQYF
CDR3 DNA: TGCGCCAGCAGCCCCGGGACTACCGTTAGCACAGATACGCAGTATTTT
J gene: TRBJ2-3
D gene: TRBD2
clone size: once
V gene: TRBV4-1

CDR3 protein: CASSYLVGGNNEQFF
CDR3 DNA: TGTGCCAGCAGTTACTTAGTCGGTGGAAACAATGAGCAGTTCTTC
J gene: TRBJ2-1
D gene: NA
clone size: NA
V gene: TRBV6-5

CDR3 protein: CASSLESSGGSNEQFF
CDR3 DNA: TGCGCCAGCAGCTTGGAGAGTAGCGGGGGTTCGAATGAGCAGTTCTTC
J gene: TRBJ2-1
D gene: TRBD2
clone size: few
V gene: TRBV5-1

CDR3 protein: CASSHFQGLNEQYF
CDR3 DNA: TGTGCCAGCAGCCATTTCCAGGGGCTAAACGAGCAGTACTTC
J gene: TRBJ2-7
D gene: NA
clone size: few
V gene: TRBV3-1/TRBV3-2

CDR3 protein: CASSLDRAISGYTF
CDR3 DNA: TGCGCCAGCAGCTTGGACAGGGCCATCTCTGGCTACACCTTC
J gene: TRBJ1-2
D gene: NA
clone size: NA
V gene: TRBV5-1

CDR3 protein: CSVEDGSNTGELFF
CDR3 DNA: TGCAGCGTTGAAGACGGTTCGAACACCGGGGAGCTGTTTTTT
J gene: TRBJ2-2
D gene: NA
clone size: NA
V gene: TRBV29-1

CDR3 protein: CASSSLRKGTAYEKLFF
CDR3 DNA: TGTGCCAGCAGTTCCCTCCGGAAAGGGACAGCGTATGAAAAACTGTTTTTT
J gene: TRBJ1-4
D gene: TRBD1
clone size: NA
V gene: TRBV28

CDR3 protein: CASSYDPNRSYEQYF
CDR3 DNA: TGTGCCAGCAGTTATGACCCGAACCGCTCCTACGAGCAGTACTTC
J gene: TRBJ2-7
D gene: NA
clone size: NA
V gene: TRBV5-5

CDR3 protein: CASSKGHQNTEAFF
CDR3 DNA: TGTGCCAGCAGCAAGGGACACCAGAACACTGAAGCTTTCTTT
J gene: TRBJ1-1
D gene: NA
clone size: NA
V gene: TRBV7-9

CDR3 protein: CASSYSERVEKLFF
CDR3 DNA: TGTGCCAGCAGTTACTCAGAACGGGTTGAAAAACTGTTTTTT
J gene: TRBJ1-4
D gene: NA
clone size: NA
V gene: TRBV6-5

CDR3 protein: CASRPAGRETQYF
CDR3 DNA: TGTGCCAGCAGACCTGCGGGGCGCGAGACCCAGTACTTC
J gene: TRBJ2-5
D gene: NA
clone size: NA
V gene: TRBV12-3/TRBV12-4

CDR3 protein: CASSISGTGELFF
CDR3 DNA: TGTGCCAGTAGTATTTCGGGCACCGGGGAGCTGTTTTTT
J gene: TRBJ2-2
D gene: NA
clone size: NA
V gene: TRBV19

CDR3 protein: CASSIDRSRQETQYF
CDR3 DNA: TGTGCCAGTAGTATAGATCGCAGCCGACAAGAGACCCAGTACTTC
J gene: TRBJ2-5
D gene: NA
clone size: NA
V gene: TRBV19

CDR3 protein: CASRRGAGGEKLFF
CDR3 DNA: TGTGCCAGTCGCCGGGGGGCGGGAGGTGAAAAACTGTTTTTT
J gene: TRBJ1-4
D gene: NA
clone size: once
V gene: TRBV19

CDR3 protein: CASSFGGLNYEQYF
CDR3 DNA: TGTGCCAGCAGCTTTGGGGGGCTAAACTACGAGCAGTACTTC
J gene: TRBJ2-7
D gene: NA
clone size: NA
V gene: TRBV5-4

CDR3 protein: CASSLQRGGANYGYTF
CDR3 DNA: TGTGCCAGCAGTCTCCAGCGGGGGGGGGCCAACTATGGCTACACCTTC
J gene: TRBJ1-2
D gene: NA
clone size: NA
V gene: TRBV27

CDR3 protein: CASSYGGSYEQYF
CDR3 DNA: TGTGCCAGCAGTTACGGAGGTAGCTACGAGCAGTACTTC
J gene: TRBJ2-7
D gene: NA
clone size: NA
V gene: TRBV6-6

CDR3 protein: CASSIAGLQNTEAFF
CDR3 DNA: TGTGCCAGTAGTATAGCAGGGCTCCAGAACACTGAAGCTTTCTTT
J gene: TRBJ1-1
D gene: NA
clone size: NA
V gene: TRBV19

CDR3 protein: CASSVAGGAGGETQYF
CDR3 DNA: TGTGCCAGCAGCGTAGCGGGGGGTGCCGGAGGCGAGACCCAGTACTTC
J gene: TRBJ2-5
D gene: TRBD2
clone size: NA
V gene: TRBV9

CDR3 protein: CASSSGSTGELFF
CDR3 DNA: TGTGCCAGCAGCTCCGGGAGCACCGGGGAGCTGTTTTTT
J gene: TRBJ2-2
D gene: NA
clone size: NA
V gene: TRBV7-3

CDR3 protein: CASGLTLNTIYF
CDR3 DNA: TGTGCTAGTGGTTTGACCCTAAACACCATATATTTT
J gene: TRBJ1-3
D gene: NA
clone size: NA
V gene: TRBV12-5

CDR3 protein: CASTSGGGTEAFF
CDR3 DNA: TGTGCCAGCACCTCAGGAGGGGGCACTGAAGCTTTCTTT
J gene: TRBJ1-1
D gene: NA
clone size: NA
V gene: TRBV9

CDR3 protein: CASSPSRGGYTF
CDR3 DNA: TGTGCCAGCAGCCCGAGTAGGGGTGGCTACACCTTC
J gene: TRBJ1-2
D gene: NA
clone size: NA
V gene: TRBV12-3/TRBV12-4

CDR3 protein: CASRPLGPGYEQYF
CDR3 DNA: TGTGCCAGCAGGCCTTTAGGGCCGGGCTACGAGCAGTACTTC
J gene: TRBJ2-7
D gene: NA
clone size: NA
V gene: TRBV27

CDR3 protein: CASSQDGRPSGEQYF
CDR3 DNA: TGTGCCAGCAGCCAAGATGGCAGGCCATCCGGCGAGCAGTACTTC
J gene: TRBJ2-7
D gene: NA
clone size: NA
V gene: TRBV3-1/TRBV3-2

CDR3 protein: CASSLTARNTEAFF
CDR3 DNA: TGCGCCAGCAGCTTGACAGCCAGGAACACTGAAGCTTTCTTT
J gene: TRBJ1-1
D gene: NA
clone size: few
V gene: TRBV5-1